The 11 T cell receptor beta chains reported below all come from one sample, sequenced in a study of T cell repertoires in cytomegalovirus infection. MiXCR, applied by TCRdb to the reads, yields one record per CDR3 protein. The top ten hold roughly an eighth of the sample, which has approximately 400,000 distinct CDR3 sequences, about 33% seen once. The sequencing sample was made of PBMCs. The receptors shown here come from a human donor in good health (CMV status not recorded). Some clones in this sample may be carry-over from other donors' samples.

Worth noting for this clonotype: A much larger clone sits a single nucleotide away, making a read error possible. The chain couples TRBV6-2 or TRBV6-3 to TRBJ2-3; D not resolved. This CDR3 is 12 amino acids long. The germline V gene has CDR1 MNHEY and CDR2 SVGEGT. This chain's CDR3 is CASRSHSDKQYF. The DNA for the CDR3 is TGTGCCAGCAGGTCACATTCAGATAAGCAGTATTTT.

The V and J genes are TRBV5-4 and TRBJ2-5; TRBD1 aligns across 9 bases. The CDR3 length is 13 residues. CDR1 and CDR2 from the germline V gene are SGHNT and YYREEE (reference sequence). The V gene end was trimmed by 2 bases and the J gene end by 10 bases; junction bases not matched to a gene: 6. The CDR3 DNA reads as TGTGCCAGCAGCTTACAGGGGGCACAGATCCAGTACTTC. Its protein product is CASSLQGAQIQYF.

This chain uses TRBV6-2 or TRBV6-3 with TRBJ2-1, with 8 positions matching TRBD1. Germline V gene data show CDR1 as MNHEY and CDR2 as SVGEGT. V was pared by 2 bases and J by 15 bases, with 15 bases of the junction left unmatched. This CDR3 spans 15 amino acids. DNA of the CDR3: TGTGCCAGCAGTTACCCAACGACAGGGGAGACATCGCGGTTCTTC. Translating gives CASSYPTTGETSRFF.

The V call is TRBV20-1, the J call TRBJ2-3; D gene uncertain. Deletions cut 5 bases from V and 6 bases from J, with 9 bases between. Germline CDR1 and CDR2: DFQATT and SNEGSKA (reference sequence). The CDR3 has 11 residues. The CDR3 bases are TGCAGTGCTGTGCTGACGGATACGCAGTATTTT. It is translated as CSAVLTDTQYF.

This clonotype was picked up a small number of times. The chain combines TRBV6-1 with TRBJ1-4, with TRBD1 as a possible D gene (5 bases). V was cut by 4 bases and J by 0 bases, with 12 bases left in between. The CDR3 loop spans 16 amino acids. The germline CDR1 and CDR2 sequences are MNHNS and SASEGT. Here the CDR3 DNA reads TGTGCCAGCAGTGGGTTGGGGGGTTCAACTAATGAAAAACTGTTTTTT. Its protein product is CASSGLGGSTNEKLFF.

At least ten counts were recorded for this clonotype. The gene calls are TRBV7-9 and TRBJ2-5; no clear D. This CDR3 comprises 11 residues. Between the trimmed V and J ends, which lost 5 bases and 0 bases, there was a span of 1 base. Germline-derived CDR1 and CDR2 are SEHNR and FQNEAQ (reference sequence). CDR3 coding DNA: TGTGCCAGCAGCCACCAAGAGACCCAGTACTTC. It codes for CASSHQETQYF.

This clonotype was picked up a small number of times. The chain couples TRBV6-1 to TRBJ2-7; no clear D gene. The CDR3 runs to 15 residues. V lost 0 bases to trimming and J lost 2 bases, with 11 bases between them. Germline assignment: CDR1 MNHNS and CDR2 SASEGT. The CDR3 DNA is TGTGCCAGCAGTGAAGCGCTTCGGGCGGCCTACGAGCAGTACTTC. The encoded protein is CASSEALRAAYEQYF.

Regarding this clonotype: Its ends do not fully match the called genes, so a read error is possible. The chain is built from TRBV7-2 and TRBJ2-5; D is undetermined. Germline V gene sequence: CDR1 SGHTA, CDR2 FQGNSA. The CDR3 runs to 14 residues. The CDR3 sequence: CASTTGVGKETQYF. The DNA of the CDR3 is TGTGCCAGCACCACTGGCGTAGGGAAAGAGACTCAGTACTTC.

The J gene is TRBJ1-4, the V gene TRBV20-1, with 8 nucleotides matching TRBD1. Germline V gene sequence: CDR1 DFQATT, CDR2 SNEGSKA (reference sequence). The CDR3 consists of 15 residues. The V and J ends lost 3 bases and 3 bases, in that order; junction bases with no gene match: 6. CDR3 nucleotide sequence: TGCAGTGCTAGGGACAGGGAACTGTCTAATGAAAAACTGTTTTTT. It specifies CSARDRELSNEKLFF.

By sample fraction, this clonotype is medium-sized. This chain links TRBV7-9 with TRBJ1-1; D unclear. V was clipped by 7 bases and J by 2 bases, with 11 bases between them. The CDR3 runs 13 residues. Germline-derived CDR1 and CDR2 are SEHNR and FQNEAQ (reference sequence). The chain's CDR3 is CASTQGANTEAFF. DNA of the CDR3: TGTGCCAGCACCCAAGGAGCAAACACTGAAGCTTTCTTT. Full variable domain (remainder filled in from reference TRBV7-9 and TRBJ1-1): DTGVSQNPRHKITKRGQNVTFRCDPISEHNRLYWYRQTLGQGPEFLTYFQNEAQLEKSRLLSDRFSAERPKGSFSTLEIQRTEQGDSAMYLCASTQGANTEAFFGQGTRLTVV.

The chain joins TRBV20-1 to TRBJ1-1; D is perhaps TRBD1 (6 bases). Trimming removed 4 bases at V and 1 base at J, with 13 bases between. Germline assignment: CDR1 DFQATT and CDR2 SNEGSKA (reference sequence). The CDR3 has 14 amino acids. CDR3: CSAKVPGQNTEAFF. For the CDR3, the DNA is TGCAGTGCTAAGGTACCGGGACAGAACACTGAAGCTTTCTTT.